These T cell receptor beta chains were read from a single sample in a study of shared clonotypes between healthy human individuals. Only in-frame clones appear in the TCRdb table, and some are missing; sequencing was by immunoSEQ multiplex PCR. The sample carries under 2.5 million clones, just under 95% recorded once. The sequencing sample was made of naive CD4+ T cells from PBMCs. Receptor source: a man between 18 and 35 years old in good health. Some clones in this sample may be carry-over from other donors' samples. Both conserved end residues are trimmed from each CDR3.

v_gene	j_gene	CDR3aa
TRBV27	TRBJ2-5	ASSLALAGGYPQY
TRBV7-2	TRBJ1-2	ASSSRRRANYGYT
TRBV5-1	TRBJ2-7	ASSGGLSTYEQY
TRBV5-1	TRBJ2-1	ASSLTLNEQF
TRBV5-1	TRBJ2-5	ASSLAQGSETQY
TRBV5-1	TRBJ2-3	ASSSAPGASTDTQY
TRBV5-1	TRBJ2-1	ASSLRRQGANEQF
TRBV30	TRBJ2-3	AWRIPGGTDTQY
TRBV14	TRBJ2-6	ASSQGGSSYGANVLT
TRBV18	TRBJ1-3	ASSPSLDGSSGNTIY
TRBV2	TRBJ2-5	ASSGDLGETQY
TRBV28	TRBJ2-2	ASSDFNTGELF
TRBV28	TRBJ2-7	ASSFTWGGGVY
TRBV28	TRBJ1-5	ASVRLGVSNQPQH
TRBV4-3	TRBJ1-1	ASSQEVPSTEAF
TRBV5-1	TRBJ1-1	ASSPRTGETEAF
TRBV5-4	TRBJ2-5	ASSLGEQTQY
TRBV28	TRBJ1-5	ASNITGLGNQPQH
TRBV2	TRBJ2-7	ASSDNGQGYEQY
TRBV19	TRBJ2-7	ASSLNRGSYEQY
TRBV2	TRBJ2-3	ASSVGQMSTDTQY
TRBV7-2	TRBJ1-1	ASSWGDGLGTEAF
TRBV18	TRBJ1-5	ASSPTGNQPQH
TRBV19	TRBJ1-2	ATRELGYGYT
TRBV7-3	TRBJ2-5	ASSLFSGSSETQY
TRBV30	TRBJ2-3	AWSITGGPGTQY
TRBV9	TRBJ2-3	ASSAYSGRPDTQY
TRBV7-8	TRBJ2-7	ASSLVSGSGLEQY
TRBV7-2	TRBJ2-5	ASSSQGGETQY